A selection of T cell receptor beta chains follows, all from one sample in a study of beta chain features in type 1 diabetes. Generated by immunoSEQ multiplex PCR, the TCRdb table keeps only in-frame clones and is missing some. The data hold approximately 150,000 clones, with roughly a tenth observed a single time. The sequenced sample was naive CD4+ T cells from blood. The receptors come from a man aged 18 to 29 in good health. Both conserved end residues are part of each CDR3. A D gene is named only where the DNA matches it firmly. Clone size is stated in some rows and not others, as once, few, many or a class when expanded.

CASSQWSGGSYEQYF,TGTGCCAGCTCCCAATGGTCAGGGGGTTCGTACGAGCAGTACTTC,many,TRBJ2-7,TRBD1,TRBV18
CASSLVGGPGADTQYF,TGTGCCAGCAGCTTAGTGGGGGGGCCTGGGGCAGATACGCAGTATTTT,-,TRBJ2-3,-,TRBV7-2
CASSPGRDSGANVLTF,TGTGCCAGCTCACCAGGTCGGGACTCTGGGGCCAACGTCCTGACTTTC,-,TRBJ2-6,-,TRBV18
CASSALPGPRNTGELFF,TGTGCCAGCAGCGCCCTTCCAGGCCCCCGGAACACCGGGGAGCTGTTTTTT,few,TRBJ2-2,-,TRBV9
CASSRRVSDYGYTF,TGTGCCAGCAGCCGCAGGGTCTCTGACTATGGCTACACCTTC,few,TRBJ1-2,-,TRBV11-2
CATSKGQGKWDYGYTF,TGTGCCACCAGCAAAGGACAGGGGAAGTGGGACTATGGCTACACCTTC,-,TRBJ1-2,TRBD1,TRBV15
CASSSGLADRTDTQYF,TGTGCCAGCAGCTCTGGACTAGCGGATCGCACAGATACGCAGTATTTT,few,TRBJ2-3,TRBD2,TRBV7-9
CASSAGRTGTNEKLFF,TGTGCCAGCAGCGCGGGTAGGACAGGGACTAATGAAAAACTGTTTTTT,few,TRBJ1-4,TRBD1,TRBV7-8
CAWADRVGAFF,TGTGCCTGGGCCGACAGGGTAGGCGCTTTCTTT,-,TRBJ1-1,TRBD1,TRBV30
CASSTLASTDTQYF,TGTGCCAGTAGTACACTTGCTAGCACAGATACGCAGTATTTT,-,TRBJ2-3,-,TRBV19